This T cell receptor (beta chain) was documented in a study of tumor-infiltrating lymphocytes in primary liver carcinoma. Study-wide context: Tumors were staged T1-T3 N0M0 and measured roughly 4.2 to 10 cm across. Sample counts of productive TCRbeta reads spanned roughly 3.65 to 8 million; these counts were similar across tissue types.

With around 520 ng total RNA as template and a constant-region primer, TCR beta cDNA was made. Three rounds of nested multiplex PCR with slightly modified ARM-PCR produced TCR beta libraries. The opening two PCR rounds, around 11 cycles each, paired TRBV1-TRBV30 forward primers with a C-beta reverse primer. TCRdb passed the multiplex PCR reads through MiXCR, listing each CDR3 protein once. The sample comprises 300,000 to 400,000 distinct CDR3 sequences, more than 55% of which are singletons, and roughly 10% rests with the top ten. The source of the blood RNA was unsorted whole blood, and germline DNA was extracted as well. Notes on the study in general: Paired tumor-adjacent and tumor-blood samples overlapped less than tumor region pairs did.

The CDR3 totals 17 residues. Germline CDR1 is SGHRS and CDR2 is YFSETQ. Trimming pared 1 base from V and 4 bases from J, leaving 18 bases between. This clonotype has just a few counts. The antigen remains unidentified. This TCR came from a middle-aged man with primary liver carcinoma and hepatitis B virus infection. J is TRBJ2-1 and V is TRBV5-1; either TRBD1 or TRBD2 may supply D (5 bases each). The specimen sequenced was peripheral blood. CDR3 protein: CASSLMVSRGVYNEQFF. DNA of the CDR3: TGCGCCAGCAGCTTGATGGTATCTCGAGGGGTTTACAATGAGCAGTTCTTC.